The sequence of this T cell receptor (beta chain) was determined in a study of T cell responses to AZD1222 COVID-19 vaccine. The study, taken as a whole, reports: Clonal diversity was possibly underestimated, and the donors were mostly white British, with more females. Researchers took repertoire samples only after the peak T cell response had come. Baseline serostatus was positive in only a handful of AZD1222 recipients.

Germline V gene data show CDR1 as MDHEN and CDR2 as SYDVKM. This CDR3 has 13 amino acids. Trimming left V 4 bases short and J 4 bases short, with 11 bases between. This clone was recorded once. Its antigen is currently unknown. Method: immunoSEQ multiplex PCR; TCRdb's copy keeps in-frame clones and lacks some. The profile covers about 180,000 clones, with 90% appearing a single time and roughly 1.6% taken by the ten largest. The receptor comes from an adult in good health. The chain is built from TRBV28 and TRBJ2-7, with a tentative D call TRBD1 (6 bases). The material sequenced was peripheral blood, taken on day 0 of AZD1222 vaccination. CDR3 protein: CASSYPRGYEQYF. CDR3 bases: TGTGCCAGCAGTTATCCCAGGGGATACGAGCAGTACTTC.